These 24 T cell receptor beta chains were all obtained from the same sample, sequenced in a study of cytomegalovirus exposure and HLA in healthy donors. 13 Jbeta primers and 60 Vbeta primers were used for the PCR. Sequencing used immunoSEQ multiplex PCR; TCRdb keeps in-frame clones, though not all of them. The sample shows hundreds of thousands of clones, 76% of them seen only once. The sample comprised PBMCs. Every receptor here comes from a man aged 18 to 30 in good health and CMV-seronegative.

Notes on this clone: Other DNA sequences in this sample translate to the same CDR3. The chain uses TRBV10-3 and TRBJ1-1; perhaps TRBD1 as D (6 bases). Trimming cost V 3 bases and J 1 base, with 6 bases left between them. The CDR3 has 13 amino acids. Germline CDR1 and CDR2: ENHRY and SYGVKD. The CDR3, as DNA: TGTGCCATCAGTGAAGGGGGGAACACTGAAGCTTTCTTT. Its protein product is CAISEGGNTEAFF.

The rearrangement links TRBV5-4 to TRBJ2-3; 9 bases align to TRBD1. The CDR3 loop spans 14 amino acids. The trim removed 3 bases at V and 5 bases at J, leaving 4 bases unmatched. Germline V gene lookup returns CDR1 SGHNT and CDR2 YYREEE (reference sequence). CDR3 amino acids: CASSSRQGEDTQYF. The CDR3 region has the DNA TGTGCCAGCAGCTCCCGACAGGGGGAAGATACGCAGTATTTT. The variable domain in full, with the rest retrieved from reference TRBV5-4 and TRBJ2-3, is ETGVTQSPTHLIKTRGQQVTLRCSSQSGHNTVSWYQQALGQGPQFIFQYYREEENGRGNFPPRFSGLQFPNYSSELNVNALELDDSALYLCASSSRQGEDTQYFGPGTRLTVL.

V is TRBV5-1 and J is TRBJ2-6, with D possibly TRBD1 on 6 matching bases. The CDR3 sequence is 18 residues long. Trimming pared 1 base from V and 0 bases from J, leaving 14 bases between. CDR1 and CDR2 from the germline V gene are SGHRS and YFSETQ. The CDR3 nucleotides read TGCGCCAGCAGCTTGAATCCAGGGGCCTCCTCTGGGGCCAACGTCCTGACTTTC. It yields the protein CASSLNPGASSGANVLTF.

The CDR3 DNA is TGTGCCACCGAGCGACTGTCTTATGGCTACACCTTC. Its protein is CATERLSYGYTF. This chain connects TRBV2 to TRBJ1-2; D is unresolved. The V gene lost 10 bases and the J gene lost 5 bases, with 14 bases spanning the gap. In germline, CDR1 is SNHLY, CDR2 FYNNEI. This CDR3 has 12 amino acids.

This clone was recorded once. The chain combines TRBV18 with TRBJ2-7; D possibly corresponds to TRBD1 (7 bases). CDR1 is KGHSH, CDR2 LQKENI, per germline. This CDR3 is built from 15 residues. With 6 bases removed from V and 3 bases from J, the gap between germline ends came to 18 bases. CDR3 coding DNA: TGTGCCAGCTCCCTCAGACAGGGAGGCAACTACGAGCAGTACTTC. Translating it yields CASSLRQGGNYEQYF.

The CDR3: CASSLRRGSMYEQFF. The CDR3 DNA follows: TGTGCCAGCAGTCTCCGGCGCGGGAGTATGTATGAGCAGTTCTTC. V is TRBV27 and J is TRBJ2-1, with 7 bases matching TRBD2. The CDR3 has 15 residues. The V and J ends lost 5 bases and 8 bases, in that order; junction bases with no gene match: 12. Germline V gives CDR1 MNHEY, CDR2 SMNVEV (reference sequence).

The CDR3 DNA follows: TGTGCCAGCAGCACTTTACTAGCGGGAGTGTTTGAGACCCAGTACTTC. This sequence encodes CASSTLLAGVFETQYF. The V call is TRBV7-2, the J call TRBJ2-5, with 11 nucleotides matching TRBD2. The CDR3 has 16 residues. With V trimmed by 5 bases and J by 5 bases, 10 bases remained unmatched. From germline, CDR1 is SGHTA and CDR2 FQGNSA.

The chain recombines TRBV5-4 with TRBJ2-1, with a weak D call TRBD1 (5 bases). V was pared by 0 bases and J by 7 bases, with 14 bases between. Germline assignment: CDR1 SGHNT and CDR2 YYREEE (reference sequence). The CDR3 is 15 residues long. CDR3 DNA sequence: TGTGCCAGCAGCTTGGGGTCGGCAGGGCTAAATGAGCAGTTCTTC. Protein sequence: CASSLGSAGLNEQFF. Looking up the rest from reference TRBV5-4 and TRBJ2-1 gives the full variable domain: ETGVTQSPTHLIKTRGQQVTLRCSSQSGHNTVSWYQQALGQGPQFIFQYYREEENGRGNFPPRFSGLQFPNYSSELNVNALELDDSALYLCASSLGSAGLNEQFFGPGTRLTVL.

The rearrangement joins TRBV18 to TRBJ2-7; 8 bases are a match to TRBD1. The CDR3 is 15 residues long. Trimming at V came to 2 bases and at J to 3 bases, leaving 6 bases not matched to a gene. In germline, CDR1 is KGHSH, CDR2 LQKENI. The CDR3 spells CASSPGQGIYYEQYF. Written as DNA, the CDR3 is TGTGCCAGCTCACCAGGACAGGGCATCTACTACGAGCAGTACTTC.

In this sample, this clone turned up once. This chain connects TRBV18 to TRBJ2-2; 7 bases agree with TRBD2. V was pared by 3 bases and J by 7 bases, with 8 bases of the junction left unmatched. The CDR3 is 15 amino acids. The germline gives CDR1 KGHSH, CDR2 LQKENI. The DNA for the CDR3 is TGTGCCAGCTCACCCCGACTAGCTTTGGACGGGGAGCTGTTTTTT. Translation gives CASSPRLALDGELFF.

The chain joins TRBV5-5 to TRBJ2-7; 7 bases agree with TRBD1. This CDR3 spans 14 amino acids. Per the germline V gene, CDR1 is SGHKS and CDR2 is YYEKEE (reference sequence). Trimming cost V 0 bases and J 5 bases; bases outside gene matches: 5. Written as DNA, the CDR3 is TGTGCCAGCAGCTTGGGACAGGGATGGGACGAGCAGTACTTC. Its protein product is CASSLGQGWDEQYF.

The V gene is TRBV28, the J gene TRBJ1-2; D may be TRBD1 (5 bases). Germline values: CDR1 MDHEN, CDR2 SYDVKM. The V end was cut by 6 bases, the J end by 1 base, with 21 bases between. This CDR3 contains 17 residues. CDR3 loop: CASRPTLREEFNYGYTF. Here the CDR3 DNA reads TGTGCCAGCAGACCGACTCTCAGGGAGGAATTTAACTATGGCTACACCTTC.

This clone has more than one count but fewer than ten. The chain joins TRBV27 to TRBJ2-5, with TRBD1 identical over 9 bases. The J call may be faulty, since TRBJ2-7 better matches the DNA end. Germline V CDR1 and CDR2: MNHEY, SMNVEV (reference sequence). The CDR3 is made up of 16 amino acids. For the CDR3, the DNA is TGTGCCAGCAGTTTCGCCGGGACAGGGATTGTCTACGAGCAGTACTTC. This translates into CASSFAGTGIVYEQYF.

This clone was recorded a few times. The chain combines TRBV18 with TRBJ1-1; D call uncertain. Germline V gene data show CDR1 as KGHSH and CDR2 as LQKENI. CDR3 length equals 13 residues. Trimming pared 4 bases from V and 6 bases from J, leaving 12 bases between. DNA for the CDR3: TGTGCCAGCTCACAGACTGGCAGCTCTGAAGCTTTCTTT. Translating it yields CASSQTGSSEAFF. Full variable domain (rest looked up from reference TRBV18 and TRBJ1-1): NAGVMQNPRHLVRRRGQEARLRCSPMKGHSHVYWYRQLPEEGLKFMVYLQKENIIDESGMPKERFSAEFPKEGPSILRIQQVVRGDSAAYFCASSQTGSSEAFFGQGTRLTVV.

This CDR3 is CASSPSDRLYTEAFF. The CDR3 DNA is TGTGCCAGCAGCCCATCGGACAGGCTTTACACTGAAGCTTTCTTT. The chain combines TRBV13 with TRBJ1-1; 7 bases agree with TRBD1. CDR3 length: 15 amino acids. CDR1 is PRHDT and CDR2 is FYEKMQ in the germline V gene (reference sequence). The trim removed 5 bases at V and 3 bases at J, leaving 9 bases unmatched. The whole variable domain, filled in from reference TRBV13 and TRBJ1-1, reads AAGVIQSPRHLIKEKRETATLKCYPIPRHDTVYWYQQGPGQDPQFLISFYEKMQSDKGSIPDRFSAQQFSDYHSELNMSSLELGDSALYFCASSPSDRLYTEAFFGQGTRLTVV.

With respect to this clone: Relative to the germline gene, one junction end is altered; a read error may explain this. Other DNA sequences in the same sample also yield this CDR3. The chain combines TRBV7-9 with TRBJ1-2; tentatively, D is TRBD1 (6 bases). CDR3 length equals 14 residues. The germline CDR1 and CDR2 sequences are SEHNR and FQNEAQ (reference sequence). The CDR3 coding sequence is TGCGCCAGCAGCCCCGGACAGACGCCCTATGGCTACACCTTC. This sequence encodes CASSPGQTPYGYTF. The whole variable domain, remainder taken from reference TRBV7-9 and TRBJ1-2, is DTGVSQNPRHKITKRGQNVTFRCDPISEHNRLYWYRQTLGQGPEFLTYFQNEAQLEKSRLLSDRFSAERPKGSFSTLEIQRTEQGDSAMYLCASSPGQTPYGYTFGSGTRLTVV.

This clone was picked up a small number of times. This chain links TRBV7-9 with TRBJ2-1, with 12 bases fitting TRBD1. V shed 5 bases, J shed 6 bases, and the junction held 14 bases outside the gene matches. The CDR3 loop spans 18 amino acids. Germline V CDR1 and CDR2: SEHNR, FQNEAQ (reference sequence). In DNA form, the CDR3 reads TGTGCCAGCAGCCCGGGACAGGGGGCGGTTCTTCAGGGCAATGAGCAGTTCTTC. Amino acids: CASSPGQGAVLQGNEQFF.

The rearrangement uses TRBV6-6 and TRBJ2-7; TRBD1 matches at 8 bases. J lost 9 bases, V lost 5 bases, and 15 bases had no gene match. The CDR3 totals 15 residues. In germline, CDR1 is MNHNY, CDR2 SVGAGI (reference sequence). CDR3 sequence reads: CASSHSGTGSFGQYF. CDR3 DNA: TGTGCCAGCAGTCATTCCGGGACAGGCTCTTTTGGGCAGTACTTC.

The genes are TRBV19 and TRBJ2-7; possible D gene TRBD2, 5 bases. The germline V gene encodes CDR1 LNHDA and CDR2 SQIVND (reference sequence). Between the trimmed V and J ends, which lost 5 bases and 2 bases, there was a span of 19 bases. The CDR3 sequence is 16 residues long. This chain's CDR3 is CASSQFGSGTAYEQYF. CDR3 nucleotide sequence: TGTGCCAGTAGTCAATTTGGGAGCGGCACCGCCTACGAGCAGTACTTC.

The V and J genes are TRBV4-1 and TRBJ2-3; 9 bases are a match to TRBD2. The CDR3 length is 16 residues. V lost 2 bases to trimming and J lost 2 bases; unmatched junction nucleotides: 5. Germline V gene data show CDR1 as MGHRA and CDR2 as YSYEKL. The CDR3 sequence: CASSQPTSGHTDTQYF. The CDR3 DNA follows: TGCGCCAGCAGCCAACCGACTAGCGGTCACACAGATACGCAGTATTTT.

The table lists this clone with a few counts. The chain joins TRBV2 to TRBJ1-2, with D possibly TRBD1 on 6 matching bases. Trimming removed 6 bases at V and 8 bases at J, with 19 bases between. The CDR3 runs 14 residues. Germline loops: CDR1 SNHLY, CDR2 FYNNEI. CDR3 nucleotide sequence: TGTGCCAGCAGCCCCCGGACAGCCAACGACGGCTACACCTTC. Its translation is CASSPRTANDGYTF.

This chain connects TRBV28 to TRBJ2-7; no clear D. V lost 2 bases and J lost 1, with 12 bases in between. Germline CDR1 is MDHEN and CDR2 is SYDVKM. The length of the CDR3 is 15 residues. The CDR3 coding sequence is TGTGCCAGCAGTTTAAGACACGCATCTTCCTACGAGCAGTACTTC. It specifies CASSLRHASSYEQYF.

The chain carries TRBV27 and TRBJ2-1; 9 bases line up with TRBD1. The V and J ends lost 1 base and 4 bases, in that order; junction bases with no gene match: 5. Germline lookup yields CDR1 MNHEY and CDR2 SMNVEV (reference sequence). The CDR3 has 16 residues. CDR3 sequence (DNA): TGTGCCAGCAGTTTATGGGGGACAGGGCTATACAATGAGCAGTTCTTC. Translated, it gives CASSLWGTGLYNEQFF.

This chain links TRBV6-5 with TRBJ1-5; possibly TRBD1 for D (6 bases). The germline CDR1 and CDR2 sequences are MNHEY and SVGAGI. V was shortened by 5 bases and J by 7 bases, with 15 bases between the two germline ends. The CDR3 runs 14 residues. The CDR3 DNA follows: TGTGCCAGCAGTGCCCGGGGGGGGCGGCAGCCCCAGCATTTT. This sequence encodes CASSARGGRQPQHF.